Detailed here is one TCR beta chain. Its antigen remains unidentified. V shed 6 bases, J shed 1 base, and the junction held 9 bases outside the gene matches. This CDR3 is 16 amino acids long. Looked up from germline, CDR1 is MDHEN and CDR2 is SYDVKM. The table came from immunoSEQ multiplex PCR; TCRdb's copy has only in-frame clones and leaves some out. The table has 50,000 to 75,000 clones, 85% to 95% seen once; the top ten hold about 1.7%. These data are taken from a study of graft-versus-host responses after intestinal transplantation. Findings and limits, study-wide: Early after transplant, HvG declines were associated with peak levels of circulating GvH clones. GvH clonotypes were identified within recipient marrow, with a subset emerging first in ileum or blood.

The V call is TRBV28, the J call TRBJ2-5, with TRBD2 matching over 9 bases. The starting material was unstimulated CD8+ T cells sorted from spleen or lymph node cells, obtained before transplant. The receptor was derived from a human donor who was the organ donor for an intestinal transplant. The CDR3 here is CASSLRLADPQETQYF. For the CDR3, the DNA is TGTGCCAGCAGCCTTCGACTAGCGGACCCCCAAGAGACCCAGTACTTC.